Each of the 27 T cell receptor beta chains below was sequenced from the same sample in a study of technical replicates of blood from a handful of donors. Here immunoSEQ multiplex PCR was the method, and the copy in TCRdb shows in-frame clones only, minus some. The sample holds 55,000 to 75,000 clones; about 93% are singletons and the top ten take about 3.9%. What was sequenced was PBMCs. The receptors stem from a human donor in good health. Some clones in this sample may be carry-over from other donors' samples.

V usage is TRBV7-9 and J usage is TRBJ1-1, with D maybe TRBD1 (6 bases). The CDR3 has 15 residues. The V and J ends lost 6 bases and 2 bases respectively, with 16 bases between them. Germline lookup yields CDR1 SEHNR and CDR2 FQNEAQ (reference sequence). CDR3 nucleotide sequence: TGTGCCAGCAGACCCGGTGGACAGAGAAACACTGAAGCTTTCTTT. This encodes CASRPGGQRNTEAFF.

This rearrangement joins TRBV5-6 to TRBJ2-1, with D possibly TRBD2 on 7 matching bases. Trimming removed 6 bases from V and 4 bases from J, with 17 bases in between. This CDR3 has 15 residues. Germline assignment: CDR1 SGHDT and CDR2 YYEEEE. The CDR3 bases are TGTGCCAGCACCATGGGGGGGGCGCAGTACAATGAGCAGTTCTTC. Translated, it gives CASTMGGAQYNEQFF. Combining the CDR3 with reference TRBV5-6 and TRBJ2-1 gives the whole variable domain DAGVTQSPTHLIKTRGQQVTLRCSPKSGHDTVSWYQQALGQGPQFIFQYYEEEERQRGNFPDRFSGHQFPNYSSELNVNALLLGDSALYLCASTMGGAQYNEQFFGPGTRLTVL.

This chain connects TRBV10-3 to TRBJ1-5; the match to TRBD1 covers 7 bases. The V segment lost 2 bases and the J segment 2 bases; nucleotides outside the gene matches: 3. There are 15 residues in the CDR3. From germline, CDR1 is ENHRY and CDR2 SYGVKD. The CDR3 region is CAISEGGGGNQPQHF. DNA for the CDR3: TGTGCCATCAGTGAGGGAGGGGGCGGCAATCAGCCCCAGCATTTT.

This clone has only one observation. The CDR3 here is CASSFFPGGILQHF. As DNA, the CDR3 is TGTGCCAGCAGCTTTTTTCCAGGGGGAATATTACAGCATTTT. This sequence joins TRBV5-8 and TRBJ1-5; 7 nucleotides align to TRBD1. J gave up 13 bases and V 2 bases, and 12 bases lay outside the gene matches. The CDR3 is made up of 14 amino acids. Germline CDR1 is SGHTS and CDR2 is YDEGEE.

The rearrangement uses TRBV19 and TRBJ1-5; the D is unclear. The CDR3 runs to 12 residues. V lost 9 bases to trimming and J lost 2 bases, with 8 bases between them. Germline CDR1 is LNHDA and CDR2 is SQIVND (reference sequence). In DNA, the CDR3 is TGTGCCAGCAGGTACGGCAATCAGCCCCAGCATTTT. It encodes CASRYGNQPQHF.

This chain links TRBV4-2 with TRBJ1-5; tentatively, D is TRBD1 (5 bases). Trimming removed 0 bases from V and 0 bases from J, with 6 bases in between. The CDR3 spans 15 residues. The germline V gene has CDR1 LGHNA and CDR2 YNFKEQ. The chain's CDR3 is CASSQDRGSNQPQHF. CDR3 DNA sequence: TGTGCCAGCAGCCAAGATAGGGGTAGCAATCAGCCCCAGCATTTT.

This sequence joins TRBV19 and TRBJ2-1; the match to TRBD1 covers 9 bases. The CDR3 runs 15 residues. From germline, CDR1 is LNHDA and CDR2 SQIVND (reference sequence). V shed 5 bases and J 3 bases; nucleotides not matched to a gene: 5. CDR3 coding DNA: TGTGCCAGTAGTCCCTGGGGACAGGGCTACAATGAGCAGTTCTTC. It codes for CASSPWGQGYNEQFF. The entire variable domain, with the rest obtained from reference TRBV19 and TRBJ2-1, is as follows: DGGITQSPKYLFRKEGQNVTLSCEQNLNHDAMYWYRQDPGQGLRLIYYSQIVNDFQKGDIAEGYSVSREKKESFPLTVTSAQKNPTAFYLCASSPWGQGYNEQFFGPGTRLTVL.

V gene TRBV7-6 combines with J gene TRBJ2-5; D may be TRBD2 (6 bases). V was trimmed by 11 bases and J by 1 base, leaving 14 bases between them. Germline V gives CDR1 SGHVS, CDR2 FNYEAQ. The CDR3 length is 13 residues. The CDR3 DNA is TGTGCCTGCCCCGGAGGGGTCCAAGAGACCCAGTACTTC. Its protein is CACPGGVQETQYF.

The CDR3 protein is CASSSAGPQRDVPYQETQYF. CDR3 bases: TGTGCCAGCAGCTCCGCGGGGCCCCAGCGGGATGTCCCCTACCAAGAGACCCAGTACTTC. This sequence joins TRBV13 and TRBJ2-5; 7 bases are shared with TRBD2. CDR1 is PRHDT, CDR2 FYEKMQ, per germline (reference sequence). V lost 4 bases and J lost 0; bases outside the gene matches: 20. CDR3 size: 20 residues.

The rearrangement links TRBV20-1 to TRBJ1-4; the match to TRBD1 covers 7 bases. V gave up 6 bases and J gave up 11 bases; unmatched junction bases: 6. The CDR3 covers 11 residues. The germline CDR1 and CDR2 sequences are DFQATT and SNEGSKA (reference sequence). The CDR3 DNA reads TGCAGTGCGACGGGGACAGAGAAACTGTTTTTT. Its translation is CSATGTEKLFF.

The rearrangement links TRBV19 to TRBJ2-7; D uncertain. Trimming left V 4 bases short and J 2 bases short, with 15 bases between. The CDR3 loop spans 15 amino acids. CDR1 is LNHDA, CDR2 SQIVND, per germline (reference sequence). CDR3 region: CASSSNRGGAYEQYF. In nucleotides, the CDR3 is TGTGCCAGTAGTAGTAACCGAGGTGGTGCCTACGAGCAGTACTTC.

The gene calls are TRBV7-9 and TRBJ2-7; D may be TRBD2 (6 bases). V gave up 4 bases and J gave up 2 bases, with 12 bases separating them. The CDR3 totals 14 residues. Germline values: CDR1 SEHNR, CDR2 FQNEAQ (reference sequence). The CDR3 reads CASSSTGETYEQYF. The CDR3 DNA sequence: TGTGCCAGCAGCTCCACGGGAGAAACCTACGAGCAGTACTTC.

The chain carries TRBV4-3 and TRBJ1-3; 7 bases are a match to TRBD1. Germline values: CDR1 LGHNA, CDR2 YSLEER. This CDR3 spans 16 amino acids. The V and J ends lost 1 base and 1 base, in that order; junction bases with no gene match: 4. CDR3 sequence (DNA): TGCGCCAGCAGCCAAGGCTTGGGACAGTCTGGAAACACCATATATTTT. It is translated as CASSQGLGQSGNTIYF.

V and J are TRBV5-1 and TRBJ1-5; D might be TRBD1 (6 bases). The CDR3 contains 13 residues. Looked up from germline, CDR1 is SGHRS and CDR2 is YFSETQ. V gave up 5 bases and J gave up 3 bases, with 9 bases separating them. The CDR3 region is CASRGAINQPQHF. The CDR3, as DNA: TGCGCCAGCAGGGGGGCTATCAATCAGCCCCAGCATTTT.

This clone was counted once. CDR3 coding DNA: TGTGCCAGCAGCAGCACAGGGAAGGTGGACTATGGCTACACCTTC. Translation: CASSSTGKVDYGYTF. The rearrangement links TRBV27 to TRBJ1-2, with a possible D match to TRBD1 (6 bases). The CDR3 is made up of 15 amino acids. Trimming took off 6 bases at V and 3 bases at J, with 17 bases between the two ends. Looked up from germline, CDR1 is MNHEY and CDR2 is SMNVEV (reference sequence).

The chain is built from TRBV7-3 and TRBJ2-3, with a weak D call TRBD2 (5 bases). Germline-derived CDR1 and CDR2 are SGHTA and FQGTGA. Trimming pared 5 bases from V and 4 bases from J, leaving 19 bases between. The CDR3 length is 16 residues. CDR3 in amino acids: CASSPSSSSVADTQYF. DNA of the CDR3: TGTGCCAGCAGCCCATCTAGCTCAAGCGTGGCAGATACGCAGTATTTT. Variable domain in full (rest from reference TRBV7-3 and TRBJ2-3): GAGVSQTPSNKVTEKGKYVELRCDPISGHTALYWYRQSLGQGPEFLIYFQGTGAADDSGLPNDRFFAVRPEGSVSTLKIQRTERGDSAVYLCASSPSSSSVADTQYFGPGTRLTVL.

This chain uses TRBV6-5 with TRBJ1-2; D is ambiguous. The CDR3 totals 15 residues. Germline CDR1 and CDR2: MNHEY and SVGAGI. Trimming left V 7 bases short and J 4 bases short, with 19 bases between. CDR3 in DNA: TGTGCCAGCAAAAAGGACGGGAATCCTTCCTATGGCTACACCTTC. Its translation is CASKKDGNPSYGYTF.

The rearrangement links TRBV19 to TRBJ2-1, with D tentatively TRBD2 (6 bases). Germline V gene data show CDR1 as LNHDA and CDR2 as SQIVND (reference sequence). V shed 4 bases and J shed 3 bases, with 10 bases lying between them. This CDR3 spans 14 amino acids. This chain's CDR3 is CASSNRENYNEQFF. The CDR3 bases are TGTGCCAGTAGTAACCGGGAGAACTACAATGAGCAGTTCTTC. Combining the CDR3 with reference TRBV19 and TRBJ2-1 gives the whole variable domain DGGITQSPKYLFRKEGQNVTLSCEQNLNHDAMYWYRQDPGQGLRLIYYSQIVNDFQKGDIAEGYSVSREKKESFPLTVTSAQKNPTAFYLCASSNRENYNEQFFGPGTRLTVL.

The V and J genes are TRBV4-1 and TRBJ2-3; 9 positions agree with TRBD2. This CDR3 spans 15 amino acids. V dropped 5 bases and J dropped 5; count of bases not matched to a gene: 8. The V gene's germline CDR1 is MGHRA and CDR2 YSYEKL. The CDR3 loop is CASSFKRGEVDTQYF. The CDR3 nucleotides are TGCGCCAGCAGCTTTAAGCGGGGGGAGGTAGATACGCAGTATTTT.

This clone appeared a few times. The chain employs TRBV2 and TRBJ2-1; 8 positions match TRBD2. Germline V lookup: CDR1 SNHLY, CDR2 FYNNEI. V lost 6 bases and J lost 3; bases outside the gene matches: 7. This CDR3 comprises 15 residues. CDR3 sequence (DNA): TGTGCCAGCAGGGGGTTCGCGGGGGGCTACAATGAGCAGTTCTTC. The encoded protein is CASRGFAGGYNEQFF. The variable domain in full, completed from reference TRBV2 and TRBJ2-1, reads EPEVTQTPSHQVTQMGQEVILRCVPISNHLYFYWYRQILGQKVEFLVSFYNNEISEKSEIFDDQFSVERPDGSNFTLKIRSTKLEDSAMYFCASRGFAGGYNEQFFGPGTRLTVL.

The chain is built from TRBV7-2 and TRBJ2-5; possibly TRBD2 for D (7 bases). In germline, CDR1 is SGHTA, CDR2 FQGNSA. The germline V and J ends were trimmed by 7 bases and 8 bases, with 17 bases remaining between them. The length of the CDR3 is 13 residues. The DNA of the CDR3 is TGTGCCAGCATCGGCGGGGGCATTGGTACCCAGTACTTC. Translating it yields CASIGGGIGTQYF. The entire variable domain, with the rest obtained from reference TRBV7-2 and TRBJ2-5, is as follows: GAGVSQSPSNKVTEKGKDVELRCDPISGHTALYWYRQSLGQGLEFLIYFQGNSAPDKSGLPSDRFSAERTGGSVSTLTIQRTQQEDSAVYLCASIGGGIGTQYFGPGTRLLVL.

This chain connects TRBV4-1 to TRBJ2-5, with 7 bases matching TRBD1. The CDR3 has 15 amino acids. Germline lookup yields CDR1 MGHRA and CDR2 YSYEKL. V was pared by 5 bases and J by 1 base, with 7 bases of the junction left unmatched. Here the CDR3 reads CASSVRQGPQETQYF. CDR3 bases: TGCGCCAGCAGCGTTCGACAGGGCCCCCAAGAGACCCAGTACTTC.

This sequence joins TRBV5-8 and TRBJ2-7; 9 bases agree with TRBD1. Trimming took 3 bases from V and 0 from J; bases not matched to a gene: 7. The CDR3 is 16 amino acids. Germline values: CDR1 SGHTS, CDR2 YDEGEE. CDR3 region: CASSSRQGVFSYEQYF. In nucleotides, the CDR3 is TGTGCCAGCAGCTCCAGACAGGGGGTCTTCTCCTACGAGCAGTACTTC.

This chain connects TRBV2 to TRBJ2-4, with D unresolved. The V gene lost 7 bases and the J gene lost 0 bases, with 7 bases spanning the gap. The V gene's germline CDR1 is SNHLY and CDR2 FYNNEI. This CDR3 comprises 13 residues. The CDR3 region has the DNA TGTGCCAGCAAGGCGGCAGCCAAAAACATTCAGTACTTC. This sequence encodes CASKAAAKNIQYF.

V and J are TRBV13 and TRBJ2-5; 10 nucleotides align to TRBD2. After removal of 3 bases from V and 1 base from J, the junction contained 5 bases not matched to a gene. In germline, CDR1 is PRHDT, CDR2 FYEKMQ (reference sequence). This CDR3 region has 16 residues. Here the CDR3 DNA reads TGTGCCAGCAGCTTGAAAGCGGGAGGGCTCCAAGAGACCCAGTACTTC. As protein: CASSLKAGGLQETQYF.

The genes are TRBV6-5 and TRBJ2-3; TRBD2 might be the D (6 bases). V was trimmed by 2 bases and J by 1 base, leaving 7 bases between them. CDR1 and CDR2 from the germline V gene are MNHEY and SVGAGI. The CDR3 has 14 amino acids. The CDR3 loop reads CASSYGTRTDTQYF. For the CDR3, the DNA is TGTGCCAGCAGTTACGGGACTCGCACAGATACGCAGTATTTT.

V and J are TRBV7-2 and TRBJ1-2, with 8 bases that match TRBD1. CDR1 and CDR2 from the germline V gene are SGHTA and FQGNSA. The V and J ends lost 3 bases and 4 bases, in that order; junction bases with no gene match: 7. The CDR3 consists of 15 residues. The CDR3 sequence is CASSFSGTGRYGYTF. CDR3 sequence (DNA): TGTGCCAGCAGCTTCTCCGGGACAGGTCGCTATGGCTACACCTTC. The whole variable domain, remainder taken from reference TRBV7-2 and TRBJ1-2, is GAGVSQSPSNKVTEKGKDVELRCDPISGHTALYWYRQSLGQGLEFLIYFQGNSAPDKSGLPSDRFSAERTGGSVSTLTIQRTQQEDSAVYLCASSFSGTGRYGYTFGSGTRLTVV.